These T cell receptor beta chains were read from a single sample in a study of CXCR3-negative and CXCR3-positive naive CD8 T cells. TCRdb re-called the 5' RACE reads; every CDR3 protein appears as one record, without DNA. There are approximately 90,000 distinct CDR3 sequences in the sample, with almost 0.55% held by the top ten. The sequenced material came from naive CXCR3+ CD8+ T cells from blood. These receptors were taken from a human donor in good health. Some clones in this sample may be carry-over from other donors' samples. CDR3s include the opening cysteine and the closing phenylalanine or tryptophan.

J gene: TRBJ2-1
V gene: TRBV6-1
CDR3 protein: CASSTGTEAYNEQFF

J gene: TRBJ2-1
V gene: TRBV7-2
CDR3 protein: CASSLGTGLYNEQFF

J gene: TRBJ2-4
V gene: TRBV27
CDR3 protein: CASSVRDTGNIQYF

J gene: TRBJ2-7
V gene: TRBV15
CDR3 protein: CATSLDGPSEQYF

J gene: TRBJ2-1
V gene: TRBV7-3
CDR3 protein: CASSLGGAGGNEQFF

J gene: TRBJ2-3
V gene: TRBV28
CDR3 protein: CASSSRTRDTQYF

J gene: TRBJ1-5
V gene: TRBV19
CDR3 protein: CASSDSGTAVRPQHF

J gene: TRBJ1-4
V gene: TRBV3-1
CDR3 protein: CASSSGQGAVVANEKLFF

J gene: TRBJ1-1
V gene: TRBV6-6
CDR3 protein: CASSYSQGNTEAFF

J gene: TRBJ2-7
V gene: TRBV28
CDR3 protein: CASSLWRDTSYEQYF

J gene: TRBJ2-5
V gene: TRBV14
CDR3 protein: CASSPWVGDPETQYF

J gene: TRBJ2-2
V gene: TRBV7-2
CDR3 protein: CASSVTSGTGVTGELFF

J gene: TRBJ2-7
V gene: TRBV30
CDR3 protein: CAWSVGSEEQYF

J gene: TRBJ1-5
V gene: TRBV3-1
CDR3 protein: CASSYDRSNPQHF

J gene: TRBJ2-7
V gene: TRBV12-3/TRBV12-4
CDR3 protein: CASSLGRGEQYF

J gene: TRBJ2-2
V gene: TRBV14
CDR3 protein: CASKRGTGELFF

J gene: TRBJ2-7
V gene: TRBV7-3
CDR3 protein: CASSLSGTSDEQYF

J gene: TRBJ2-7
V gene: TRBV28
CDR3 protein: CASSFTAGTRDSYEQYF

J gene: TRBJ2-7
V gene: TRBV19
CDR3 protein: CASSVTSGGTVEQYF

J gene: TRBJ1-2
V gene: TRBV9
CDR3 protein: CASSLNPGQPMHGYTF

J gene: TRBJ2-7
V gene: TRBV9
CDR3 protein: CASSVGWESSYEQYF

J gene: TRBJ2-7
V gene: TRBV10-3
CDR3 protein: CAIGYSEDYEQYF

J gene: TRBJ1-5
V gene: TRBV19
CDR3 protein: CASTRDRGDKGNQPQHF

J gene: TRBJ2-7
V gene: TRBV7-3
CDR3 protein: CASSLTRAGDYEQYF

J gene: TRBJ1-2
V gene: TRBV12-3/TRBV12-4
CDR3 protein: CASSPASNYGYTF

J gene: TRBJ2-2
V gene: TRBV28
CDR3 protein: CASSFPSGRGDTGELFF

J gene: TRBJ2-5
V gene: TRBV6-2/TRBV6-3
CDR3 protein: CASSYSRETQYF

J gene: TRBJ1-5
V gene: TRBV4-1
CDR3 protein: CASSQRLQGNQPQHF

J gene: TRBJ2-2
V gene: TRBV5-1
CDR3 protein: CATPFAGELFF

J gene: TRBJ2-5
V gene: TRBV29-1
CDR3 protein: CSVEGRQLSQETQYF

J gene: TRBJ1-4
V gene: TRBV7-9
CDR3 protein: CASIPDRGNEKLFF

J gene: TRBJ2-7
V gene: TRBV18
CDR3 protein: CASSPRTEDYEQYF

J gene: TRBJ2-7
V gene: TRBV12-3/TRBV12-4
CDR3 protein: CASTDEAHEQYF

J gene: TRBJ2-7
V gene: TRBV7-9
CDR3 protein: CASSPTGGIYEQYF

J gene: TRBJ2-7
V gene: TRBV20-1
CDR3 protein: CSASIAGGYYEQYF

J gene: TRBJ1-1
V gene: TRBV27
CDR3 protein: CASSPIFRDRSGDTEAFF

J gene: TRBJ2-7
V gene: TRBV7-9
CDR3 protein: CASSSEQGPLMEQYF

J gene: TRBJ2-1
V gene: TRBV25-1
CDR3 protein: CASSVVYEQFF

J gene: TRBJ2-1
V gene: TRBV14
CDR3 protein: CASSQDGTPGRGREQFF

J gene: TRBJ2-4
V gene: TRBV28
CDR3 protein: CASTLGTAKNIQYF

J gene: TRBJ2-7
V gene: TRBV29-1
CDR3 protein: CSVEAPGTGSSYEQYF

J gene: TRBJ2-1
V gene: TRBV5-5
CDR3 protein: CASSLVLGNEQFF

J gene: TRBJ1-1
V gene: TRBV10-2
CDR3 protein: CAGSDSWVNTEAFF

J gene: TRBJ2-2
V gene: TRBV11-2
CDR3 protein: CASSLDLRGSAGELFF

J gene: TRBJ1-2
V gene: TRBV29-1
CDR3 protein: CSVGDRERYGYTF

J gene: TRBJ2-7
V gene: TRBV5-5
CDR3 protein: CASSLAGLAVEQYF

J gene: TRBJ2-7
V gene: TRBV6-6
CDR3 protein: CASSRKLVEQYF

J gene: TRBJ2-5
V gene: TRBV6-6
CDR3 protein: CASSYKDREYEETQYF

J gene: TRBJ2-5
V gene: TRBV2
CDR3 protein: CASSEGRLQETQYF

J gene: TRBJ1-1
V gene: TRBV28
CDR3 protein: CASSLKGIGTEAFF

J gene: TRBJ2-3
V gene: TRBV29-1
CDR3 protein: CSVELKELTHPSYTDTQYF

J gene: TRBJ2-7
V gene: TRBV28
CDR3 protein: CASSDPVAVVVPPYEQYF

J gene: TRBJ2-2
V gene: TRBV7-9
CDR3 protein: CASSSNRGNPGELFF

J gene: TRBJ1-1
V gene: TRBV27
CDR3 protein: CASIGTAVNTEAFF

J gene: TRBJ2-5
V gene: TRBV15
CDR3 protein: CATSREGGTYQETQYF